The 30 T cell receptor beta chains listed next were all sequenced from one sample in a study of T and B cells in COVID-19 patients. From blood, about 240-550 ng of genomic DNA served as TRB template. BIOMED2 TRB-A/B primer pools were used in multiplex TRB PCR. TCRdb called the multiplex PCR reads again in MiXCR, with one record for every CDR3 protein. Of almost 2,500 distinct CDR3 sequences in the sample, around 25% were seen once. Sequencing was performed on blood. The origin of the receptors is a human donor with active COVID-19.

The rearrangement links TRBV5-1 to TRBJ2-3; 7 bases agree with TRBD1. The germline CDR1 and CDR2 sequences are SGHRS and YFSETQ. The CDR3 spans 15 residues. J lost 2 bases, V lost 4 bases, and 7 bases had no gene match. The CDR3 reads CASSQDRPFTDTQYF. The CDR3 DNA reads TGCGCCAGCAGCCAGGACAGGCCGTTCACAGATACGCAGTATTTT.

A few counts support this clonotype. The chain links TRBV7-3 to TRBJ2-2; TRBD1 agrees at 10 bases. Unmatched junction bases numbered 8, after V lost 5 bases and J lost 5 bases. The germline V gene encodes CDR1 SGHTA and CDR2 FQGTGA. The CDR3 sequence is 16 residues long. DNA for the CDR3: TGTGCCAGCAGCCCCCGGACAGGGGGGAGTACCGGGGAGCTGTTTTTT. Its protein is CASSPRTGGSTGELFF.

The rearrangement links TRBV6-2 or TRBV6-3 to TRBJ2-2, with 8 bases aligning to TRBD2. With 2 bases clipped from V and 2 bases from J, the junction kept 10 bases outside the gene matches. Germline-derived CDR1 and CDR2 are MNHEY and SVGEGT. The CDR3 has 18 residues. For the CDR3, the DNA is TGTGCCAGCAGTTACGCAGTGAGCGGGAGAACCAACACCGGGGAGCTGTTTTTT. It yields the protein CASSYAVSGRTNTGELFF.

J is TRBJ2-7 and V is TRBV20-1, with 9 positions matching TRBD2. CDR3 length equals 15 residues. With V trimmed by 2 bases and J by 3 bases, 8 bases remained unmatched. Germline assignment: CDR1 DFQATT and CDR2 SNEGSKA (reference sequence). The CDR3 loop is CSARSTASGNYEQYF. The CDR3 DNA is TGCAGTGCTAGATCTACGGCTAGCGGGAACTACGAGCAGTACTTC.

By proportion, this clonotype is medium-sized (0.01 to 0.1%). The chain recombines TRBV6-5 with TRBJ2-5; TRBD1 might be the D (6 bases). Germline CDR1 and CDR2: MNHEY and SVGAGI. V was trimmed by 4 bases and J by 3 bases, leaving 9 bases between them. This CDR3 region has 13 residues. The CDR3 DNA is TGTGCCAGCAGTTTCGGACAGAAAGAGACCCAGTACTTC. Amino acids: CASSFGQKETQYF.

The sample holds a few counts of this clonotype. The chain is built from TRBV20-1 and TRBJ2-1; unclear D gene. V dropped 6 bases and J dropped 3 bases, with 15 bases sitting between them. Per the germline V gene, CDR1 is DFQATT and CDR2 is SNEGSKA (reference sequence). CDR3 length: 14 residues. As DNA, the CDR3 is TGCAGTGCCCCCAATGCGAACAACTACAATGAGCAGTTCTTC. Translation: CSAPNANNYNEQFF.

By share of the sample, this clonotype is medium-sized. This chain uses TRBV27 with TRBJ2-1; TRBD2 matches at 12 bases. J was trimmed by 1 base and V by 5 bases; bases with no gene match: 6. Germline V gives CDR1 MNHEY, CDR2 SMNVEV (reference sequence). This CDR3 spans 17 amino acids. The CDR3 loop reads CASSLRTSGASYNEQFF. The CDR3 DNA follows: TGTGCCAGCAGTCTCCGGACTAGCGGGGCGTCCTACAATGAGCAGTTCTTC.

The J gene is TRBJ2-1, the V gene TRBV24-1; D unresolved. The germline V and J ends were trimmed by 5 bases and 0 bases, with 16 bases remaining between them. The CDR3 runs 17 residues. CDR1 is KGHDR, CDR2 SFDVKD, per germline. CDR3 loop: CATSGFSWLISYNEQFF. The CDR3 region has the DNA TGTGCCACCAGTGGTTTCAGTTGGCTAATCTCCTACAATGAGCAGTTCTTC.

V and J are TRBV7-2 and TRBJ2-1; 11 bases match TRBD2. The CDR3 has 15 residues. Per germline, CDR1 SGHTA and CDR2 FQGNSA. The V and J ends lost 1 base and 7 bases, in that order; junction bases with no gene match: 3. CDR3 loop: CASSLGASGRNEQFF. The CDR3 nucleotides are TGTGCCAGCAGCTTAGGGGCTAGCGGGAGGAATGAGCAGTTCTTC.

This clonotype was counted many times. The chain recombines TRBV6-5 with TRBJ2-3; 8 bases match TRBD1. Germline V gene data show CDR1 as MNHEY and CDR2 as SVGAGI. CDR3 length: 15 residues. V shed 4 bases, J shed 0 bases, and the junction held 3 bases outside the gene matches. CDR3 region: CASSFNRGSTDTQYF. The CDR3 nucleotides read TGTGCCAGCAGTTTCAACAGGGGGAGCACAGATACGCAGTATTTT.

A few counts support this clonotype. The V gene is TRBV6-2 or TRBV6-3, the J gene TRBJ1-2, with 10 bases aligning to TRBD1. This CDR3 spans 15 amino acids. The V segment lost 0 bases and the J segment 7 bases; nucleotides outside the gene matches: 5. CDR1 and CDR2 (germline): MNHEY, SVGEGT. The CDR3 DNA reads as TGTGCCAGCAGTTACTCGGGACAGGGGCTAGGTGGCTACACCTTC. This translates into CASSYSGQGLGGYTF.

This clonotype has more than one count but fewer than ten. The rearrangement uses TRBV14 and TRBJ2-1; D is perhaps TRBD2 (6 bases). Germline V gene data show CDR1 as SGHDN and CDR2 as FVKESK. This CDR3 has 14 amino acids. Trimming took 4 bases from V and 7 from J, leaving 14 bases between them. The CDR3, as DNA: TGTGCCAGCAGCCCGATCTGGGGGGTAAATGAGCAGTTCTTC. Translated, it gives CASSPIWGVNEQFF.

This clonotype was detected only a few times. The rearrangement links TRBV5-5 to TRBJ1-5, with D tentatively TRBD1 (5 bases). V dropped 0 bases and J dropped 6 bases, with 13 bases sitting between them. Germline CDR1 SGHKS, CDR2 YYEKEE (reference sequence). The CDR3 consists of 15 residues. The CDR3 nucleotides are TGTGCCAGCAGCTTGGCTGTGGGGGGGAGTCAGCCCCAGCATTTT. Protein: CASSLAVGGSQPQHF.

There are a few counts of this clonotype. The chain couples TRBV12-3 or TRBV12-4 to TRBJ1-5, with D perhaps matching TRBD1 (6 bases). The CDR3 is 13 amino acids. The V and J ends lost 6 bases and 7 bases respectively, with 13 bases between them. CDR3: CASSQGNSQPQHF. As DNA, the CDR3 is TGTGCCAGCAGCCAGGGGAATTCGCAGCCCCAGCATTTT.

This clonotype is medium-sized by share. The V gene is TRBV19, the J gene TRBJ2-1, with 8 bases identical to TRBD2. After removal of 3 bases from V and 7 bases from J, the junction contained 5 bases not matched to a gene. The CDR3 is made up of 14 amino acids. Germline assignment: CDR1 LNHDA and CDR2 SQIVND (reference sequence). The CDR3 here is CASSMGGRYNEQFF. CDR3 bases: TGTGCCAGTAGTATGGGCGGGAGGTATAATGAGCAGTTCTTC.

This chain uses TRBV20-1 with TRBJ2-1; possible D gene TRBD1, 5 bases. CDR1 is DFQATT and CDR2 is SNEGSKA in the germline V gene (reference sequence). The V end was cut by 3 bases, the J end by 7 bases, with 10 bases between. The CDR3 spans 12 residues. The DNA of the CDR3 is TGCAGTGCTAGTTTCCAGGGAAATGAGCAGTTCTTC. Residues: CSASFQGNEQFF.

The CDR3 spells CSVVGGSYNEQFF. The CDR3 DNA reads TGCAGCGTTGTAGGGGGGAGCTACAATGAGCAGTTCTTC. V is TRBV29-1 and J is TRBJ2-1, with D tentatively TRBD1 or TRBD2 (6 bases each). The CDR3 is made up of 13 amino acids. Trimming removed 4 bases at V and 3 bases at J, with 10 bases between. Germline CDR1 is SQVTM and CDR2 is ANQGSEA.

The chain couples TRBV4-2 to TRBJ1-4, with 10 bases aligning to TRBD1. The germline V gene encodes CDR1 LGHNA and CDR2 YNFKEQ. This CDR3 comprises 16 residues. V trimming: 5 bases; J trimming: 6 bases; junction bases outside the gene matches: 9. The CDR3: CASSGRQGAFDEKLFF. For the CDR3, the DNA is TGTGCCAGCAGCGGTCGACAGGGGGCGTTTGATGAAAAACTGTTTTTT.

This clonotype is medium-sized within its sample. The chain recombines TRBV29-1 with TRBJ2-7; D is possibly TRBD2 (6 bases). Germline V gene data show CDR1 as SQVTM and CDR2 as ANQGSEA. Trimming pared 7 bases from V and 0 bases from J, leaving 10 bases between. CDR3 size: 12 residues. CDR3 coding DNA: TGCAGCGCCCGGCGGGGCTCCTACGAGCAGTACTTC. Its protein is CSARRGSYEQYF.

This clonotype was detected ten times or more. This rearrangement joins TRBV6-5 to TRBJ2-7; 14 bases map to TRBD2. The ends lost 0 bases at V and 1 base at J; junction bases unmatched: 2. This CDR3 spans 17 amino acids. Germline lookup yields CDR1 MNHEY and CDR2 SVGAGI. The CDR3 region has the DNA TGTGCCAGCAGTTACTCGGGGACTAGCGGGAGATCCTACGAGCAGTACTTC. As protein: CASSYSGTSGRSYEQYF.

This clonotype has a handful of counts. The J gene is TRBJ2-7, the V gene TRBV4-3; 12 bases map to TRBD2. CDR1 LGHNA and CDR2 YSLEER come from the germline V gene. The CDR3 length is 16 residues. J was trimmed by 6 bases and V by 0 bases; bases with no gene match: 6. Written as DNA, the CDR3 is TGCGCCAGCAGCCAAGATTGGGGACTAGCGGGTTCCGAGCAGTACTTC. It specifies CASSQDWGLAGSEQYF.

The chain has TRBV6-5 and TRBJ1-1; no clear D. The CDR3 length is 12 residues. Germline assignment: CDR1 MNHEY and CDR2 SVGAGI. The V gene lost 6 bases and the J gene lost 1 base, with 6 bases spanning the gap. CDR3 in amino acids: CASRTANTEAFF. CDR3 bases: TGTGCCAGCAGGACGGCGAACACTGAAGCTTTCTTT.

Concerning this clonotype itself: With a much larger clone just one base away, this may be a read error. DNA for the CDR3: TGTGCCACCAGTAATTTCGAAGAACAGGGTAATGAGCAGTTCTTC. Translating it yields CATSNFEEQGNEQFF. This rearrangement joins TRBV6-2 or TRBV6-3 to TRBJ2-1, with D possibly matching TRBD1 (6 bases). Germline V gene sequence: CDR1 MNHEY, CDR2 SVGEGT. The CDR3 is 15 amino acids.

This clonotype was counted many times. This chain links TRBV12-3 or TRBV12-4 with TRBJ2-5; a weak D match, TRBD2 (5 bases). The CDR3 consists of 14 residues. The germline V and J ends were trimmed by 2 bases and 3 bases, with 10 bases remaining between them. The CDR3 coding sequence is TGTGCCAGCAGTTTAACCGGGGTCGAAGAGACCCAGTACTTC. This codes for CASSLTGVEETQYF.

Details on this clonotype: A clone one base away is much larger, so this may be a read error. The chain carries TRBV27 and TRBJ2-1; D is uncertain. Germline lookup yields CDR1 MNHEY and CDR2 SMNVEV (reference sequence). The CDR3 consists of 16 residues. CDR3 region: CTSSFLQASSYNEQFF. For the CDR3, the DNA is TGTACCAGCAGTTTCCTCCAGGCGAGCTCCTACAATGAGCAGTTCTTC.

V is TRBV19 and J is TRBJ1-1, with D uncertain. CDR3 length equals 11 residues. Germline lookup yields CDR1 LNHDA and CDR2 SQIVND (reference sequence). The CDR3 protein is CVSSGSVSAFF. In DNA form, the CDR3 reads TGTGTTAGTAGTGGAAGCGTCTCAGCTTTCTTT.

The sample holds many counts of this clonotype. CDR3 DNA: TGTGCCTGGAGGCTCGGAGGCCTGAAGACCCAGTACTTC. Translation gives CAWRLGGLKTQYF. This chain connects TRBV30 to TRBJ2-5; a possible D gene is TRBD2 (5 bases). V dropped 3 bases and J dropped 6 bases, with 14 bases sitting between them. Germline assignment: CDR1 GTSNPN and CDR2 SVGIG (reference sequence). The CDR3 loop spans 13 amino acids.

This clonotype was seen more than once but under ten times. The J gene is TRBJ1-1, the V gene TRBV10-2; TRBD1 matches at 7 bases. The germline V gene encodes CDR1 WSHSY and CDR2 SAAADI. The CDR3 has 12 residues. The J segment lost 7 bases and the V segment lost 7 bases, leaving 6 bases of the junction unmatched. CDR3 bases: TGCGCCAGCACCTTGACAGGGAGTGAAGCTTTCTTT. It specifies CASTLTGSEAFF.

This chain links TRBV12-3 or TRBV12-4 with TRBJ1-2, with D perhaps TRBD1 (5 bases). The CDR3 contains 11 residues. V was trimmed by 3 bases and J by 8 bases, leaving 7 bases between them. CDR3 in amino acids: CASSFSGGYTF. The CDR3 DNA is TGTGCCAGCAGTTTCTCAGGGGGCTACACCTTC.

This clonotype was found a few times. The CDR3 DNA reads as TGCGCCAGCAGCCAAGAGGTCGGACAGGGGAACTATGGCTACACCTTC. Protein product: CASSQEVGQGNYGYTF. This chain connects TRBV4-3 to TRBJ1-2, with 9 bases fitting TRBD1. Germline V lookup: CDR1 LGHNA, CDR2 YSLEER. The CDR3 is 16 amino acids. V lost 0 bases to trimming and J lost 2 bases; unmatched junction nucleotides: 4.